This record concerns one T cell receptor (beta chain) sequence. The data are from a study of shared clonotypes between healthy human individuals. Naive CD8 populations comprised CD45RO-negative cells positively selected for CCR7, excluding terminally differentiated effector memory CD45RA+ cells. CDR1 is LGHNA and CDR2 is YSLEER in the germline V gene. Trimming at V came to 2 bases and at J to 5 bases, leaving 6 bases not matched to a gene. The CDR3 loop spans 15 amino acids. The table came from immunoSEQ multiplex PCR; TCRdb's copy has only in-frame clones and leaves some out. The sample records some 2,100,000 clones, about 92% being singletons.

The chain links TRBV4-3 to TRBJ2-3, with 8 bases matching TRBD2. Sequencing used naive CD8+ T cells from PBMCs. This receptor was obtained from a man between 18 and 35 years old in good health. Some clones in this sample may be carry-over from other donors' samples. The CDR3 here is CASSQRLALQDTQYF. The DNA for the CDR3 is TGCGCCAGCAGCCAAAGACTAGCGCTCCAAGATACGCAGTATTTT.